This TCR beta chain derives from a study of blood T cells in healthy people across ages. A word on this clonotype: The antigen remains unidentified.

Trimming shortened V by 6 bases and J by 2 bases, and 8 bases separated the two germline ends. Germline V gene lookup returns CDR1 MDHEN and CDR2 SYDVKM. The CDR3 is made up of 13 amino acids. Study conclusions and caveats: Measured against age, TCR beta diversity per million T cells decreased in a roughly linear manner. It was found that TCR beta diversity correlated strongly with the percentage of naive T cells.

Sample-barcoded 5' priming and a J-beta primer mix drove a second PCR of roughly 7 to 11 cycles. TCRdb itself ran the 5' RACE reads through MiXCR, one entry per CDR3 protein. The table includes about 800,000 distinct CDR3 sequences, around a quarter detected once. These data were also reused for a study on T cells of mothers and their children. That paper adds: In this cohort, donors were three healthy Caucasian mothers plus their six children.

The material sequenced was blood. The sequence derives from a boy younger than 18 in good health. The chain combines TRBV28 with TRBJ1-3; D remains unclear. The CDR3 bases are TGTGCCAGCAGCTCCGACGCTGGAAACACCATATATTTT. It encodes CASSSDAGNTIYF.